The 12 T cell receptor beta chains below come from one sample, sequenced in a study of blood T cell repertoires in COVID-19 (dated by TCRdb to about 2020). Receptor amplification or capture employed the immunoSEQ multiplex PCR assay. The immuneACCESS repertoire file appears here via TCRdb, limited to in-frame rearrangements. These files lack a portion of the clones; in checked studies, under half of the deficit traces to unresolved V genes, and the cause of the others is not known. The sample data list roughly 180,000 clones, and around 83% of these were observed just once. The top ten clonotypes cover less than 9% of the sample. Input material: peripheral blood. The source is a woman aged 55-75 years with acute or convalescent COVID-19.

This clone has a handful of counts. The chain employs TRBV5-1 and TRBJ1-5; a weak D match, TRBD1 (5 bases). Trimming took 0 bases from V and 4 from J, leaving 11 bases between them. This CDR3 comprises 15 residues. Germline CDR1 is SGHRS and CDR2 is YFSETQ. CDR3 sequence: CASSLDGGGNQPQHF. In nucleotides, the CDR3 is TGCGCCAGCAGCTTGGATGGGGGAGGAAATCAGCCCCAGCATTTT.

This clone is a singleton in its sample. The chain uses TRBV19 and TRBJ1-5; tentative D call: TRBD1 (5 bases). V lost 0 bases and J lost 7, with 13 bases in between. Germline V CDR1 and CDR2: LNHDA, SQIVND (reference sequence). This CDR3 has 15 residues. The CDR3 here is CASSIDLWGGQPQHF. CDR3 nucleotide sequence: TGTGCCAGTAGTATAGATCTATGGGGGGGGCAGCCCCAGCATTTT.

The J gene is TRBJ1-1, the V gene TRBV5-1; D call uncertain. Germline values: CDR1 SGHRS, CDR2 YFSETQ. The CDR3 has 13 amino acids. V was pared by 0 bases and J by 3 bases, with 6 bases between. The CDR3 here is CASSLEQYTEAFF. The CDR3 DNA sequence: TGCGCCAGCAGCTTGGAACAGTACACTGAAGCTTTCTTT.

The chain combines TRBV11-2 with TRBJ2-2; TRBD1 matches 9 bases. CDR1 is SGHAT and CDR2 is FQNNGV in the germline V gene. The V gene end was trimmed by 4 bases and the J gene end by 3 bases; junction bases not matched to a gene: 9. There are 17 residues in the CDR3. The CDR3 sequence: CASSSLPGQGYTGELFF. The DNA for the CDR3 is TGTGCCAGCAGCTCTCTACCGGGACAGGGATACACCGGGGAGCTGTTTTTT.

The chain has TRBV5-4 and TRBJ1-6, with TRBD1 matching over 10 bases. With V trimmed by 0 bases and J by 6 bases, 9 bases remained unmatched. In germline, CDR1 is SGHNT, CDR2 YYREEE (reference sequence). The CDR3 is 18 residues long. CDR3 region: CASSLGTSWDRGNSPLHF. Here the CDR3 DNA reads TGTGCCAGCAGCTTGGGTACGTCGTGGGACAGGGGTAATTCACCCCTCCACTTT.

The chain's CDR3 is CASSLMTGFEAFF. The CDR3 coding sequence is TGTGCCAGCAGCCTAATGACAGGGTTCGAAGCTTTCTTT. The rearrangement uses TRBV3-1 (or the pseudogene TRBV3-2) and TRBJ1-1; the match to TRBD1 covers 7 bases. The CDR3 totals 13 residues. J gave up 8 bases and V 4 bases, and 7 bases lay outside the gene matches. CDR1 and CDR2 from the germline V gene are LGHDT and YNNKEL (reference sequence).

V usage is TRBV6-2 or TRBV6-3 and J usage is TRBJ1-1, with a tentative D call TRBD1 (5 bases). V lost 4 bases and J 3 bases, leaving 6 bases between the germline ends. From germline, CDR1 is MNHEY and CDR2 SVGEGT. CDR3 length: 12 residues. The CDR3 sequence is CASSSGYTEAFF. The CDR3 region has the DNA TGTGCCAGCAGTTCAGGGTACACTGAAGCTTTCTTT.

V and J are TRBV27 and TRBJ2-4; possible D gene TRBD2, 5 bases. The germline V gene has CDR1 MNHEY and CDR2 SMNVEV (reference sequence). Trimming took 0 bases from V and 12 from J, leaving 15 bases between them. The CDR3 is 14 amino acids. The CDR3 DNA is TGTGCCAGCAGTTTATCTGGTGGTAGCGTCAGTCAGTACTTC. Amino acid sequence: CASSLSGGSVSQYF.

The chain joins TRBV18 to TRBJ1-1, with D unclear. Trimming took 3 bases from V and 0 from J, leaving 5 bases between them. Germline V gives CDR1 KGHSH, CDR2 LQKENI. The CDR3 loop spans 13 amino acids. The DNA for the CDR3 is TGTGCCAGCTCACCGCAGGTGAACACTGAAGCTTTCTTT. Its translation is CASSPQVNTEAFF.

This clone was observed a few times. Additional DNA sequences in this sample encode the identical CDR3. This chain joins TRBV28 and TRBJ1-2; D ambiguous. Germline V gives CDR1 MDHEN, CDR2 SYDVKM. The germline V and J ends were trimmed by 4 bases and 4 bases, with 4 bases remaining between them. The CDR3 covers 11 residues. In nucleotides, the CDR3 is TGTGCCAGCAGTTCCCTCTATGGCTACACCTTC. It translates to CASSSLYGYTF.

V is TRBV7-2 and J is TRBJ2-7; D unclear. The V end was cut by 1 base, the J end by 6 bases, with 16 bases between. This CDR3 has 15 residues. Germline V CDR1 and CDR2: SGHTA, FQGNSA. The DNA of the CDR3 is TGTGCCAGCAGCTTAGTCCACCCCCCACTCGGCGAGCAGTACGTC. Amino acids: CASSLVHPPLGEQYV.

The gene calls are TRBV24-1 and TRBJ2-1, with TRBD2 matching over 11 bases. This CDR3 is built from 17 residues. CDR1 is KGHDR and CDR2 is SFDVKD in the germline V gene. The ends lost 3 bases at V and 4 bases at J; junction bases unmatched: 7. The CDR3: CATSDPRTSGQYNEQFF. CDR3 coding DNA: TGTGCCACCAGTGATCCCCGGACTAGCGGGCAATACAATGAGCAGTTCTTC.